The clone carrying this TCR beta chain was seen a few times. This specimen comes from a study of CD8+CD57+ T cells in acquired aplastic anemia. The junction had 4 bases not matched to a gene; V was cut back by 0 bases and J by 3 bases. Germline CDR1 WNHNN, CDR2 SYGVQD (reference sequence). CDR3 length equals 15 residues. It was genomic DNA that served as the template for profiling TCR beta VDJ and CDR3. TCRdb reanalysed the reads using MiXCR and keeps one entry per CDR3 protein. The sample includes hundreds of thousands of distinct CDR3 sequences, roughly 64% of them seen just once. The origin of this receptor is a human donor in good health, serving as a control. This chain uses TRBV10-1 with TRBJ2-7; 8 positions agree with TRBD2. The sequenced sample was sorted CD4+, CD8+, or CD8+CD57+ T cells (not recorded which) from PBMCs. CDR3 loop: CASSESSGLVYEQYF. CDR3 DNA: TGCGCCAGCAGTGAGTCGTCGGGACTAGTCTACGAGCAGTACTTC.